Listed here are 12 T cell receptor beta chains from one sample, sequenced in a study of spatial heterogeneity in lung cancer. MiXCR, applied by TCRdb to the 5' RACE reads, yields one record per CDR3 protein. The sample lists about 45,000 distinct CDR3 sequences, 6.5% to 7% occurring once. As to time point: sample taken at primary tumor resection. This material consisted of PBMCs, taken at surgery. Every receptor here comes from a female donor with early-stage non-small cell lung cancer.

The chain carries TRBV7-2 and TRBJ1-1; no firm D call. V was clipped by 3 bases and J by 1 base, with 6 bases between them. The CDR3 has 13 residues. The germline V gene has CDR1 SGHTA and CDR2 FQGNSA. The CDR3 DNA reads TGTGCCAGCAGCTTCGGCTGGAACACTGAAGCTTTCTTT. It is translated as CASSFGWNTEAFF.

This clonotype was detected many times. The rearrangement uses TRBV7-2 and TRBJ2-5; no clear D gene. Trimming cost V 0 bases and J 2 bases, with 7 bases left between them. The CDR3 is 14 amino acids. Germline values: CDR1 SGHTA, CDR2 FQGNSA. The CDR3 DNA reads as TGTGCCAGCAGCTTAGCGGGGTTACAAGAGACCCAGTACTTC. Protein product: CASSLAGLQETQYF.

This clonotype was recorded at least ten times. The chain couples TRBV5-1 to TRBJ2-1; 15 positions match TRBD2. CDR3 length equals 16 residues. Trimming cost V 4 bases and J 4 bases; bases outside gene matches: 3. Germline-derived CDR1 and CDR2 are SGHRS and YFSETQ. DNA for the CDR3: TGCGCCAGCAGCCCAGGGACTAGCGGGGGGTACAATGAGCAGTTCTTC. Residues: CASSPGTSGGYNEQFF.

This clonotype was found many times. The chain is built from TRBV5-1 and TRBJ2-1; the D gene is possibly TRBD2 (5 bases). V was trimmed by 0 bases and J by 3 bases, leaving 10 bases between them. The length of the CDR3 is 15 residues. CDR1 SGHRS and CDR2 YFSETQ come from the germline V gene. The CDR3 DNA sequence: TGCGCCAGCAGCTTGGATCCGGGGAGCTACAATGAGCAGTTCTTC. Amino acid sequence: CASSLDPGSYNEQFF.

This clonotype was recorded at least ten times. V usage is TRBV6-1 and J usage is TRBJ1-2; D gene unclear. The CDR3 is 12 residues long. The V end lost 6 bases, the J end lost 3 bases, and 8 bases lay between the germline ends. CDR1 MNHNS and CDR2 SASEGT come from the germline V gene. CDR3 region: CASSRLDYGYTF. The DNA of the CDR3 is TGTGCCAGCAGCAGGCTAGACTATGGCTACACCTTC.

Ten or more counts support this clonotype. The chain combines TRBV28 with TRBJ2-1; 16 bases agree with TRBD2. The CDR3 totals 18 residues. Germline-derived CDR1 and CDR2 are MDHEN and SYDVKM. Trimming at V came to 6 bases and at J to 7 bases, leaving 12 bases not matched to a gene. In DNA form, the CDR3 reads TGTGCCAGCAGCTCTTATCCCCCGGGACTAGCGGGGGGGAATGAGCAGTTCTTC. Encoded protein: CASSSYPPGLAGGNEQFF.

As for this clonotype: A much larger clone is a single base away; this may be a read error. J is TRBJ2-4 and V is TRBV10-3; TRBD1 agrees at 7 bases. This CDR3 has 14 amino acids. Germline CDR1 ENHRY, CDR2 SYGVKD. CDR3 nucleotides: TGTGCCCCCGGCCCGACAGGGAGTGGAAACATTCGGTACTTC. It codes for CAPGPTGSGNIRYF.

This clonotype was observed many times. The chain recombines TRBV7-6 with TRBJ1-6; D remains ambiguous. Trimming cost V 0 bases and J 6 bases, with 0 bases left between them. The CDR3 contains 12 residues. The V gene's germline CDR1 is SGHVS and CDR2 FNYEAQ. The CDR3 is CASSLANSPLHF. The CDR3 bases are TGTGCCAGCAGCTTAGCTAATTCACCCCTCCACTTT.

In the case of this clonotype: A single base separates this from a much larger clone, so it may be a read error. The chain is built from TRBV25-1 and TRBJ1-1; 7 bases line up with TRBD1. Per the germline V gene, CDR1 is MGHDK and CDR2 is SYGVNS. This CDR3 comprises 8 residues. CDR3 sequence (DNA): TGTGCCAGCAGGGGACAGTGGTTT. Amino acid sequence: CASRGQWF.

This clonotype was detected only a few times. This chain connects TRBV13 to TRBJ1-2; unclear D gene. Looked up from germline, CDR1 is PRHDT and CDR2 is FYEKMQ (reference sequence). The CDR3 is 14 residues long. V gave up 6 bases and J gave up 1 base, with 12 bases separating them. The DNA for the CDR3 is TGTGCCAGCAGATCCTTGGAGGATAACTATGGCTACACCTTC. Protein product: CASRSLEDNYGYTF.

In this sample, this clonotype turned up many times. The V gene is TRBV29-1, the J gene TRBJ1-1, with D hard to call. Trimming shortened V by 7 bases and J by 4 bases, and 16 bases separated the two germline ends. The CDR3 has 13 amino acids. Germline values: CDR1 SQVTM, CDR2 ANQGSEA. CDR3 amino acids: CSGVVAVGTEAFF. The CDR3, as DNA: TGCAGCGGGGTGGTAGCGGTCGGCACTGAAGCTTTCTTT.

This clonotype was seen ten or more times. The chain employs TRBV7-9 and TRBJ2-3, with 8 bases fitting TRBD2. The CDR3 loop spans 14 amino acids. Germline assignment: CDR1 SEHNR and CDR2 FQNEAQ (reference sequence). V trimming: 4 bases; J trimming: 4 bases; junction bases outside the gene matches: 4. The CDR3 bases are TGTGCCAGCAGCTCCCCGACTAGCGCAGATACGCAGTATTTT. Translated: CASSSPTSADTQYF. The full variable domain, with the rest looked up from reference TRBV7-9 and TRBJ2-3, is DTGVSQNPRHKITKRGQNVTFRCDPISEHNRLYWYRQTLGQGPEFLTYFQNEAQLEKSRLLSDRFSAERPKGSFSTLEIQRTEQGDSAMYLCASSSPTSADTQYFGPGTRLTVL.